This T cell receptor beta chain emerged from a study of identical twins. Study-wide results and caveats: For monozygotic twins, models underestimated out-of-frame TCR alpha sharing. Clonotypes of the beta chain that were abundant in cord blood carried fewer insertions (memory repertoires showed none).

One entry per CDR3 protein results from TCRdb running MiXCR on the 5' RACE reads. The table includes about 690,000 distinct CDR3 sequences, around 6% detected once. This clonotype was picked up many times. Antigen specificity is unknown. CDR3 size: 18 residues. The trim removed 4 bases at V and 2 bases at J, leaving 9 bases unmatched. The receptor was isolated from a young man in good health. The V and J genes are TRBV12-3 or TRBV12-4 and TRBJ2-6; TRBD1 aligns across 9 bases. Material for sequencing was naive T cells sorted from blood. CDR3 coding DNA: TGTGCCAGCAGTTCCGGGACAGGGCTTGGTGCTGGGGCCAACGTCCTGACTTTC. Translating gives CASSSGTGLGAGANVLTF.